This TCR beta chain is drawn from a study of blood T cell repertoires in COVID-19. On the study more broadly: The United States, Italy and Spain provided the acute and convalescent COVID-19 samples.

Germline V gene sequence: CDR1 MNHEY, CDR2 SMNVEV (reference sequence). The CDR3 covers 13 residues. The ends were cut back, 4 bases at V and 4 bases at J, with 10 bases in the middle. Clones were sequenced by immunoSEQ multiplex PCR, and TCRdb holds only the in-frame ones, with some missing. The sample yields approximately 270,000 clones, roughly 80% seen once. This chain connects TRBV27 to TRBJ1-2; the D gene is possibly TRBD1 (5 bases). This clonotype originated in a person between 65 and 79 years old with COVID-19, enrolled during active disease. Sequences were obtained from peripheral blood. CDR3 bases: TGTGCCAGCAGTTGGAGGGGACCCTATGGCTACACCTTC. Encoded protein: CASSWRGPYGYTF.